The 22 T cell receptor beta chains below all came from one sample that was sequenced in a study of blood T cell repertoires in COVID-19. TCRdb's copy holds only in-frame clones and misses some; the assay was immunoSEQ multiplex PCR. This table holds some 220,000 clones, almost 85% found once. Sequenced material: peripheral blood. These receptors all come from a woman aged 70-85 years with COVID-19, enrolled during active disease.

The rearrangement uses TRBV6-2 or TRBV6-3 and TRBJ1-2, with D uncertain. The germline CDR1 and CDR2 sequences are MNHEY and SVGEGT. The CDR3 totals 14 residues. Trimming stripped 3 bases from V and 9 bases from J, with 17 bases between. This chain's CDR3 is CASSYRVADVSYTF. As DNA, the CDR3 is TGTGCCAGCAGTTATAGAGTAGCGGACGTAAGCTACACCTTC.

There are a few counts of this clone. The V and J genes are TRBV6-5 and TRBJ1-1, with a weak D call TRBD1 (6 bases). The ends were cut back, 6 bases at V and 1 base at J, with 9 bases in the middle. This CDR3 spans 13 amino acids. CDR1 MNHEY and CDR2 SVGAGI come from the germline V gene. CDR3: CASSLGGNTEAFF. CDR3 sequence (DNA): TGTGCCAGCAGCCTAGGGGGGAACACTGAAGCTTTCTTT.

V is TRBV5-1 and J is TRBJ1-2, with D unclear. V dropped 5 bases and J dropped 1 base, with 6 bases sitting between them. The CDR3 covers 12 residues. Germline CDR1 is SGHRS and CDR2 is YFSETQ. The CDR3 reads CASRAFNYGYTF. The CDR3 bases are TGCGCCAGCAGGGCTTTTAACTATGGCTACACCTTC.

The rearrangement uses TRBV7-3 and TRBJ1-6, with 7 nucleotides matching TRBD1. The junction had 3 bases not matched to a gene; V was cut back by 3 bases and J by 7 bases. From germline, CDR1 is SGHTA and CDR2 FQGTGA. The CDR3 runs 14 residues. CDR3 sequence reads: CASSFSGQNSPLHF. The CDR3 region has the DNA TGTGCCAGCAGCTTCTCGGGACAGAATTCACCCCTCCACTTT.

The V gene is TRBV11-3, the J gene TRBJ2-1; D may be TRBD1 (6 bases). Trimming left V 5 bases short and J 6 bases short, with 11 bases between. The CDR3 has 13 residues. Germline CDR1 reads SGHNT; CDR2 reads YENEEA. The DNA of the CDR3 is TGTGCCAGCAGCGTGGACAGCCCCAATGAGCAGTTCTTC. Translating it yields CASSVDSPNEQFF.

This clone was seen more than once but under ten times. The chain carries TRBV19 and TRBJ1-2; the match to TRBD1 covers 10 bases. The CDR3 runs 18 residues. Trimming removed 6 bases from V and 1 base from J; junction bases left unmatched: 14. CDR1 and CDR2 (germline): LNHDA, SQIVND (reference sequence). CDR3 in amino acids: CASRKRTGGNLINYGYTF. The CDR3 DNA reads TGTGCCAGTAGAAAGCGGACAGGGGGAAACCTAATTAACTATGGCTACACCTTC.

The chain couples TRBV24-1 to TRBJ1-5, with 9 bases aligning to TRBD1. Germline values: CDR1 KGHDR, CDR2 SFDVKD. J was trimmed by 3 bases and V by 3 bases; bases with no gene match: 14. This CDR3 has 19 amino acids. This chain's CDR3 is CATSDAIIPGQGFNQPQHF. The CDR3 bases are TGTGCCACCAGTGATGCCATCATTCCGGGACAGGGATTCAATCAGCCCCAGCATTTT.

J is TRBJ1-1 and V is TRBV6-2 or TRBV6-3; a weak D match, TRBD1 (6 bases). The V gene lost 5 bases and the J gene lost 1 base, with 11 bases spanning the gap. CDR3 length equals 14 residues. Germline CDR1 MNHEY, CDR2 SVGEGT. In DNA form, the CDR3 reads TGTGCCAGCAGTCCCGGGGGGCGGAACACTGAAGCTTTCTTT. This codes for CASSPGGRNTEAFF.

This chain connects TRBV12-5 to TRBJ1-5; possibly TRBD1 for D (5 bases). Germline values: CDR1 LGHNT, CDR2 FRNRAP. The CDR3 has 15 amino acids. Trimming stripped 6 bases from V and 0 bases from J, with 12 bases between. CDR3 nucleotide sequence: TGTGCTAGTGGGCTCCTAAGGGGTAGCAATCAGCCCCAGCATTTT. It encodes CASGLLRGSNQPQHF.

This chain joins TRBV9 and TRBJ2-3, with unresolved D. This CDR3 spans 15 amino acids. Germline V gives CDR1 SGDLS, CDR2 YYNGEE. The ends were cut back, 0 bases at V and 2 bases at J, with 10 bases in the middle. For the CDR3, the DNA is TGTGCCAGCAGCGTAGAAGGCAGGTTCACAGATACGCAGTATTTT. Encoded protein: CASSVEGRFTDTQYF.

The chain couples TRBV10-3 to TRBJ2-3; D call uncertain. CDR1 is ENHRY, CDR2 SYGVKD, per germline. This CDR3 comprises 15 residues. Deletions cut 4 bases from V and 1 base from J, with 12 bases between. The CDR3 region has the DNA TGTGCCATCAGTGCACCAGAAGAGGGCACAGATACGCAGTATTTT. Amino acid sequence: CAISAPEEGTDTQYF.

This clone occurred a few times. The rearrangement links TRBV3-1 (or the pseudogene TRBV3-2) to TRBJ2-7; 10 nucleotides match TRBD2. Germline CDR1 is LGHDT and CDR2 is YNNKEL (reference sequence). The CDR3 runs 16 residues. The junction had 9 bases not matched to a gene; V was cut back by 4 bases and J by 3 bases. For the CDR3, the DNA is TGTGCCAGCAGCCGATATTTAGCGGGAGGACACTACGAGCAGTACTTC. Its translation is CASSRYLAGGHYEQYF.

J is TRBJ1-2 and V is TRBV7-9; 7 bases fit TRBD1. Looked up from germline, CDR1 is SEHNR and CDR2 is FQNEAQ (reference sequence). V lost 0 bases to trimming and J lost 8 bases; unmatched junction nucleotides: 9. The CDR3 runs to 15 residues. The CDR3 region is CASSLAGTGQKGYTF. The CDR3 bases are TGTGCCAGCAGCTTAGCCGGTACGGGACAGAAAGGCTACACCTTC.

The chain recombines TRBV5-8 with TRBJ1-1; 7 bases line up with TRBD1. V was clipped by 6 bases and J by 1 base; unmatched bases: 3. Germline V gene sequence: CDR1 SGHTS, CDR2 YDEGEE. The CDR3 consists of 13 residues. The CDR3 is CASKTGANTEAFF. CDR3 nucleotide sequence: TGTGCCAGCAAAACAGGGGCGAACACTGAAGCTTTCTTT.

This rearrangement joins TRBV3-1 (or the pseudogene TRBV3-2) to TRBJ2-3; D not resolved. Looked up from germline, CDR1 is LGHDT and CDR2 is YNNKEL (reference sequence). Deletions cut 4 bases from V and 0 bases from J, with 8 bases between. CDR3 length equals 14 residues. The DNA of the CDR3 is TGTGCCAGCAGCCGTATGACAAGCACAGATACGCAGTATTTT. Its translation is CASSRMTSTDTQYF.

The V and J genes are TRBV6-5 and TRBJ2-7; TRBD2 is a possible D gene (7 bases). V lost 8 bases and J lost 3, with 11 bases in between. CDR3 length: 12 residues. Germline CDR1 and CDR2: MNHEY and SVGAGI. The DNA of the CDR3 is TGTGCCAGCGGGGGGGCCGGCTACGAGCAGTACTTC. Residues: CASGGAGYEQYF.

This clone has only one observation. The chain employs TRBV19 and TRBJ1-1, with a tentative D call TRBD1 (6 bases). Trimming shortened V by 8 bases and J by 2 bases, and 15 bases separated the two germline ends. The CDR3 sequence is 14 residues long. Germline lookup yields CDR1 LNHDA and CDR2 SQIVND (reference sequence). CDR3 protein: CASVGGTPNTEAFF. For the CDR3, the DNA is TGTGCCAGTGTGGGAGGGACACCCAACACTGAAGCTTTCTTT. Based on the CDR3 plus reference TRBV19 and TRBJ1-1, the full variable domain is DGGITQSPKYLFRKEGQNVTLSCEQNLNHDAMYWYRQDPGQGLRLIYYSQIVNDFQKGDIAEGYSVSREKKESFPLTVTSAQKNPTAFYLCASVGGTPNTEAFFGQGTRLTVV.

The genes are TRBV9 and TRBJ1-1; 7 bases are shared with TRBD1. This CDR3 comprises 14 residues. Germline CDR1 SGDLS, CDR2 YYNGEE. V shed 3 bases, J shed 2 bases, and the junction held 4 bases outside the gene matches. The CDR3 protein is CASSAHRGNTEAFF. The CDR3 nucleotides read TGTGCCAGCAGCGCCCACAGGGGTAACACTGAAGCTTTCTTT.

Turning to this clone: The same CDR3 is also encoded by other DNA sequences in this sample. The chain has TRBV15 and TRBJ1-4; 9 nucleotides line up with TRBD1. The CDR3 loop spans 14 amino acids. V shed 3 bases, J shed 7 bases, and the junction held 3 bases outside the gene matches. Germline V gives CDR1 LNHNV, CDR2 YYDKDF (reference sequence). DNA of the CDR3: TGTGCCACCAGCAGGGGACAGGGTGGTGAAAAACTGTTTTTT. Its protein is CATSRGQGGEKLFF.

The genes are TRBV15 and TRBJ2-1, with 7 bases matching TRBD1. The CDR3 totals 16 residues. J was trimmed by 6 bases and V by 1 base; bases with no gene match: 9. Germline V lookup: CDR1 LNHNV, CDR2 YYDKDF (reference sequence). The CDR3 sequence is CATSRGRRSGGNEQFF. The CDR3 bases are TGTGCCACCAGCAGAGGAAGGCGTTCAGGGGGCAATGAGCAGTTCTTC.

This chain joins TRBV27 and TRBJ1-1, with D uncertain. CDR3 length: 14 amino acids. With 3 bases removed from V and 1 base from J, the gap between germline ends came to 9 bases. Germline assignment: CDR1 MNHEY and CDR2 SMNVEV (reference sequence). DNA for the CDR3: TGTGCCAGCAGTTTCGGGGTCTCGAACACTGAAGCTTTCTTT. Amino acid sequence: CASSFGVSNTEAFF.

The chain recombines TRBV29-1 with TRBJ1-1, with 8 bases lining up with TRBD1. Germline loops: CDR1 SQVTM, CDR2 ANQGSEA. The V and J ends lost 7 bases and 5 bases, in that order; junction bases with no gene match: 9. The CDR3 covers 13 residues. CDR3 DNA sequence: TGCAGCGGGGCCCAACAGGGGGATACTGAAGCTTTCTTT. It encodes CSGAQQGDTEAFF.